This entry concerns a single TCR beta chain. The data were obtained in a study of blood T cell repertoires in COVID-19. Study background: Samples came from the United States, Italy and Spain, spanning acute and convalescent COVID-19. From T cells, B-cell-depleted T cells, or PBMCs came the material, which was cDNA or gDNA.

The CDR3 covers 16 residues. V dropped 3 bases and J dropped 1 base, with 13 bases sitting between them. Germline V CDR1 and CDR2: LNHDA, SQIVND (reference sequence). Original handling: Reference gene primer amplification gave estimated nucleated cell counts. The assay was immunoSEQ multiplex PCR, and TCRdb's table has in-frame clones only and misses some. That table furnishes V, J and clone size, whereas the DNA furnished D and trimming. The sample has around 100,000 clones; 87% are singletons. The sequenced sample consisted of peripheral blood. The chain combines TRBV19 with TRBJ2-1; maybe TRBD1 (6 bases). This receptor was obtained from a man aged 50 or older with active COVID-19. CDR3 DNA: TGTGCCAGTAGTATTTCCCACAGGGAATCCTACAATGAGCAGTTCTTC. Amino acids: CASSISHRESYNEQFF. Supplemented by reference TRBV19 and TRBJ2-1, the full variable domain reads DGGITQSPKYLFRKEGQNVTLSCEQNLNHDAMYWYRQDPGQGLRLIYYSQIVNDFQKGDIAEGYSVSREKKESFPLTVTSAQKNPTAFYLCASSISHRESYNEQFFGPGTRLTVL.